The 26 T cell receptor beta chains reported below all come from one sample, sequenced in a study of T-cell reconstitution after alpha-beta-depleted transplantation in children. TCRbeta library construction was performed incorporating unique molecular identifiers. TCRdb analysed the PCR reads with MiXCR anew, one entry per CDR3 protein. In the table there are about 77,000 distinct CDR3 sequences, about a sixth of which are singletons. This material consisted of PBMCs, mostly from graft donor cells, taken 360 days after TCRalphabeta/CD19-depleted stem cell transplant. Receptor source: a male patient between 2 and 15 years old who had a stem cell transplant for acute lymphoblastic leukemia, so the T cells may come from the graft donor.

The chain joins TRBV3-1 to TRBJ2-2; D is perhaps TRBD1 (6 bases). The V gene's germline CDR1 is LGHDT and CDR2 YNNKEL (reference sequence). The CDR3 contains 19 residues. Trimming cost V 4 bases and J 4 bases, with 25 bases left between them. The CDR3 DNA reads as TGTGCCAGCAGCCCACAACCGGGACAAAGAGGTGGGAGCACCGGGGAGCTGTTTTTT. Protein sequence: CASSPQPGQRGGSTGELFF.

This clonotype was found a few times. The chain has TRBV5-1 and TRBJ2-2; 7 bases line up with TRBD2. The CDR3 is 15 residues long. The trim removed 4 bases at V and 4 bases at J, leaving 7 bases unmatched. The germline V gene has CDR1 SGHRS and CDR2 YFSETQ. This CDR3 reads CASSLTSLGTGELFF. In DNA form, the CDR3 reads TGCGCCAGCAGCCTGACTAGCCTGGGCACCGGGGAGCTGTTTTTT.

V usage is TRBV6-1 and J usage is TRBJ1-4; no clear D. The germline CDR1 and CDR2 sequences are MNHNS and SASEGT. The CDR3 covers 14 residues. The V and J ends lost 6 bases and 0 bases respectively, with 8 bases between them. The CDR3 reads CASRGRSTNEKLFF. The CDR3 region has the DNA TGTGCCAGCAGAGGACGATCAACTAATGAAAAACTGTTTTTT.

This clonotype was counted at least ten times. The rearrangement joins TRBV4-2 to TRBJ2-7, with D possibly being TRBD1 or TRBD2 (5 bases each). CDR1 is LGHNA, CDR2 YNFKEQ, per germline. Trimming removed 0 bases from V and 5 bases from J, with 20 bases in between. The CDR3 consists of 17 residues. CDR3 DNA: TGTGCCAGCAGCCAAGATTTGAGAGGGGAGAGAACCCACGAGCAGTACTTC. Protein sequence: CASSQDLRGERTHEQYF.

In its sample, this clonotype was seen a few times. The chain recombines TRBV5-1 with TRBJ1-1; tentatively, D is TRBD1 (6 bases). Trimming removed 0 bases at V and 1 base at J, with 19 bases between. Looked up from germline, CDR1 is SGHRS and CDR2 is YFSETQ. CDR3 length: 18 residues. The CDR3 DNA is TGCGCCAGCAGCTTGGTTGTTGGGGGTCAGGGGTCGAACACTGAAGCTTTCTTT. Translating gives CASSLVVGGQGSNTEAFF.

In its sample, this clonotype was seen many times. The rearrangement links TRBV6-5 to TRBJ2-2, with 8 bases identical to TRBD1. Trimming cost V 10 bases and J 1 base; bases outside gene matches: 5. The germline gives CDR1 MNHEY, CDR2 SVGAGI. The CDR3 runs 14 residues. CDR3 sequence (DNA): TGTGCCACCAGGGGGCAGTTGAACACCGGGGAGCTGTTTTTT. This sequence encodes CATRGQLNTGELFF.

In this sample, this clonotype turned up a few times. The genes are TRBV7-8 and TRBJ2-5; the D is unclear. Germline CDR1 SGHVS, CDR2 FQNEAQ. The germline V and J ends were trimmed by 1 base and 3 bases, with 6 bases remaining between them. The CDR3 totals 13 residues. The CDR3 reads CASSLVVEETQYF. In DNA form, the CDR3 reads TGTGCCAGCAGCTTAGTGGTAGAAGAGACCCAGTACTTC.

This clonotype has just a few counts. The chain couples TRBV20-1 to TRBJ2-7; D is perhaps TRBD1 (6 bases). V lost 5 bases and J lost 3, with 8 bases in between. CDR1 DFQATT and CDR2 SNEGSKA come from the germline V gene (reference sequence). The CDR3 is 11 amino acids. The CDR3 reads CSAVDSYEQYF. The CDR3 coding sequence is TGCAGTGCTGTGGACAGCTACGAGCAGTACTTC.

This clonotype has more than one count but fewer than ten. The V and J genes are TRBV29-1 and TRBJ2-5; D is unresolved. This CDR3 contains 11 residues. The V end was cut by 3 bases, the J end by 7 bases, with 9 bases between. In germline, CDR1 is SQVTM, CDR2 ANQGSEA. The CDR3 here is CSVDAARTQYF. Here the CDR3 DNA reads TGCAGCGTTGACGCCGCGAGGACCCAGTACTTC.

This clonotype was observed a handful of times. The chain combines TRBV7-9 with TRBJ2-1, with 13 bases matching TRBD2. Germline-derived CDR1 and CDR2 are SEHNR and FQNEAQ (reference sequence). The CDR3 has 18 amino acids. The V segment lost 2 bases and the J segment 10 bases; nucleotides outside the gene matches: 14. Here the CDR3 DNA reads TGTGCCAGCAGCTTATTCAAGACAGGACTAGCGGGAGTAGGGGAGCAGTTCTTC. Translating it yields CASSLFKTGLAGVGEQFF.

This clonotype was seen more than once but under ten times. This chain links TRBV15 with TRBJ1-1, with 7 nucleotides matching TRBD1. Germline assignment: CDR1 LNHNV and CDR2 YYDKDF (reference sequence). The CDR3 contains 13 residues. V dropped 1 base and J dropped 7; count of bases not matched to a gene: 3. The CDR3 nucleotides are TGTGCCACCAGCAGAGGGGGGGACAGTGAAGCTTTCTTT. This codes for CATSRGGDSEAFF.

At least ten counts were recorded for this clonotype. The chain couples TRBV20-1 to TRBJ1-2; tentative D call: TRBD1 (5 bases). This CDR3 is built from 11 residues. In germline, CDR1 is DFQATT, CDR2 SNEGSKA (reference sequence). V lost 3 bases and J lost 7, with 9 bases in between. CDR3 nucleotide sequence: TGCAGTGCTAGGAGGAGGGGTGGCTACACCTTC. Translating it yields CSARRRGGYTF.

This clonotype is classed as medium-sized. The V gene is TRBV24-1, the J gene TRBJ2-7; the match to TRBD1 covers 9 bases. Losses at the gene ends were 4 bases for V and 5 bases for J; bases not matched to a gene: 14. This CDR3 spans 17 amino acids. Germline CDR1 KGHDR, CDR2 SFDVKD. The CDR3 DNA is TGTGCCACCAGTGACTCAACCTCCGGGACAGGGAACGACGAGCAGTACTTC. Translating it yields CATSDSTSGTGNDEQYF.

The chain joins TRBV20-1 to TRBJ1-5, with TRBD1 matching over 7 bases. The CDR3 runs 13 residues. Trimming took 1 base from V and 5 from J; bases not matched to a gene: 2. Germline V CDR1 and CDR2: DFQATT, SNEGSKA (reference sequence). The CDR3 reads CSARGTGYQPQHF. CDR3 nucleotide sequence: TGCAGTGCTAGAGGGACAGGCTATCAGCCCCAGCATTTT.

This clonotype was seen a few times. The J gene is TRBJ2-1, the V gene TRBV11-2; 8 bases are shared with TRBD2. Per the germline V gene, CDR1 is SGHAT and CDR2 is FQNNGV. The CDR3 contains 14 residues. V dropped 7 bases and J dropped 4; count of bases not matched to a gene: 6. CDR3 DNA sequence: TGTGCCAGCACCCGACTAGCGACGTACAATGAGCAGTTCTTC. It encodes CASTRLATYNEQFF.

This clonotype was seen more than once but under ten times. The chain recombines TRBV5-1 with TRBJ2-5; D is undetermined. The V gene's germline CDR1 is SGHRS and CDR2 YFSETQ. Between the trimmed V and J ends, which lost 0 bases and 5 bases, there was a span of 14 bases. The CDR3 has 15 residues. The CDR3 DNA reads TGCGCCAGCAGCTTGGAAAGTGGGCGGAGTGAGACCCAGTACTTC. It codes for CASSLESGRSETQYF.

The chain couples TRBV10-3 to TRBJ2-1, with 11 positions matching TRBD2. The CDR3 spans 19 residues. CDR1 and CDR2 (germline): ENHRY, SYGVKD. With 7 bases clipped from V and 2 bases from J, the junction kept 16 bases outside the gene matches. The CDR3 DNA reads TGTGCCATCACCCCGGGACTAGCGGTCAGTGAAAGGCCCTACAATGAGCAGTTCTTC. Translation gives CAITPGLAVSERPYNEQFF.

This rearrangement joins TRBV5-6 to TRBJ2-1; no definite D call. V lost 4 bases and J 4 bases, leaving 18 bases between the germline ends. CDR3 length: 16 amino acids. The germline CDR1 and CDR2 sequences are SGHDT and YYEEEE. The CDR3 sequence: CASSTLVPSRYNEQFF. CDR3 DNA sequence: TGTGCCAGCAGCACCCTTGTACCCTCCAGATACAATGAGCAGTTCTTC.

This chain connects TRBV12-3 or TRBV12-4 to TRBJ2-7; TRBD2 matches at 10 bases. V lost 7 bases to trimming and J lost 2 bases; unmatched junction nucleotides: 8. The CDR3 loop spans 15 amino acids. The CDR3 DNA sequence: TGTGCCAGCACCTTAGCCCTAGCGGGAGCCTACGAGCAGTACTTC. Protein sequence: CASTLALAGAYEQYF.

The chain recombines TRBV20-1 with TRBJ1-5; D remains unclear. Germline CDR1 DFQATT, CDR2 SNEGSKA (reference sequence). CDR3 length: 15 residues. Trimming shortened V by 3 bases and J by 5 bases, and 17 bases separated the two germline ends. The CDR3 region is CSARKAGGRDQPQHF. CDR3 coding DNA: TGCAGTGCTAGGAAGGCGGGAGGAAGAGATCAGCCCCAGCATTTT.

The rearrangement joins TRBV24-1 to TRBJ2-1; D gene ambiguous. The CDR3 contains 14 residues. Trimming pared 0 bases from V and 5 bases from J, leaving 7 bases between. CDR1 and CDR2 (germline): KGHDR, SFDVKD. As DNA, the CDR3 is TGTGCCACCAGTGATTTGCCTAGGAACAATGAGCAGTTCTTC. Its protein is CATSDLPRNNEQFF.

This clonotype was picked up many times. CDR3 amino acids: CASSFIAGSYNEQFF. The DNA of the CDR3 is TGTGCCAGCAGCTTTATAGCGGGTAGTTACAATGAGCAGTTCTTC. This chain links TRBV5-5 with TRBJ2-1, with TRBD2 matching over 7 bases. This CDR3 contains 15 residues. Germline V gene data show CDR1 as SGHKS and CDR2 as YYEKEE (reference sequence). Losses at the gene ends were 2 bases for V and 4 bases for J; bases not matched to a gene: 6.

This clonotype appeared a few times. V gene TRBV4-1 combines with J gene TRBJ2-1; D remains ambiguous. Germline assignment: CDR1 MGHRA and CDR2 YSYEKL. The V and J ends lost 0 bases and 0 bases respectively, with 6 bases between them. The CDR3 totals 15 residues. The CDR3 protein is CASSQEPSSYNEQFF. CDR3 sequence (DNA): TGCGCCAGCAGCCAAGAACCGAGCTCCTACAATGAGCAGTTCTTC.

This clonotype was counted only a few times. The rearrangement links TRBV5-1 to TRBJ2-2; no definite D call. Trimming removed 0 bases at V and 5 bases at J, with 11 bases between. The CDR3 covers 15 residues. Germline V gene sequence: CDR1 SGHRS, CDR2 YFSETQ. The CDR3: CASSLVRLGTGELFF. The CDR3 coding sequence is TGCGCCAGCAGCTTGGTACGATTAGGGACCGGGGAGCTGTTTTTT.

Points on this clonotype: This may arise from a read error, as a much more abundant clone is one base away. The V and J genes are TRBV5-1 and TRBJ2-5; D remains ambiguous. Per germline, CDR1 SGHRS and CDR2 YFSETQ. This CDR3 spans 13 amino acids. V lost 0 bases to trimming and J lost 1 base, with 4 bases between them. The CDR3 loop is CASSLASQETQYF. The CDR3 DNA reads TGCGCCAGCAGCTTGGCCAGCCAAGAGACCCAGTACTTC.

CDR3 DNA: TGTGCCAGCAGCCAAGAGACGAGACCGGGACTCACCTACGAGCAGTACTTC. Protein sequence: CASSQETRPGLTYEQYF. V and J are TRBV4-2 and TRBJ2-7, with D possibly being TRBD2 (6 bases). The CDR3 totals 17 residues. CDR1 and CDR2 from the germline V gene are LGHNA and YNFKEQ. Trimming left V 0 bases short and J 2 bases short, with 17 bases between.